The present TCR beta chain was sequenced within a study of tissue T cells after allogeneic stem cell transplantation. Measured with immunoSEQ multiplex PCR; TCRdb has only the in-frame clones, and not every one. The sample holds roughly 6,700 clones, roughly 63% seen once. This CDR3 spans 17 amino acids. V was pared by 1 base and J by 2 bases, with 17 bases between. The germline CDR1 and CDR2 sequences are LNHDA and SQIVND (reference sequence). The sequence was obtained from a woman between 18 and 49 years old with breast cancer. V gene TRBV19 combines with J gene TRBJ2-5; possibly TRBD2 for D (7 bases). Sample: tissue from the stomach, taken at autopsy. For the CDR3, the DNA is TGTGCCAGTAGTATAGGGTGGGGGGGCCGGATACAAGAGACCCAGTACTTC. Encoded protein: CASSIGWGGRIQETQYF.